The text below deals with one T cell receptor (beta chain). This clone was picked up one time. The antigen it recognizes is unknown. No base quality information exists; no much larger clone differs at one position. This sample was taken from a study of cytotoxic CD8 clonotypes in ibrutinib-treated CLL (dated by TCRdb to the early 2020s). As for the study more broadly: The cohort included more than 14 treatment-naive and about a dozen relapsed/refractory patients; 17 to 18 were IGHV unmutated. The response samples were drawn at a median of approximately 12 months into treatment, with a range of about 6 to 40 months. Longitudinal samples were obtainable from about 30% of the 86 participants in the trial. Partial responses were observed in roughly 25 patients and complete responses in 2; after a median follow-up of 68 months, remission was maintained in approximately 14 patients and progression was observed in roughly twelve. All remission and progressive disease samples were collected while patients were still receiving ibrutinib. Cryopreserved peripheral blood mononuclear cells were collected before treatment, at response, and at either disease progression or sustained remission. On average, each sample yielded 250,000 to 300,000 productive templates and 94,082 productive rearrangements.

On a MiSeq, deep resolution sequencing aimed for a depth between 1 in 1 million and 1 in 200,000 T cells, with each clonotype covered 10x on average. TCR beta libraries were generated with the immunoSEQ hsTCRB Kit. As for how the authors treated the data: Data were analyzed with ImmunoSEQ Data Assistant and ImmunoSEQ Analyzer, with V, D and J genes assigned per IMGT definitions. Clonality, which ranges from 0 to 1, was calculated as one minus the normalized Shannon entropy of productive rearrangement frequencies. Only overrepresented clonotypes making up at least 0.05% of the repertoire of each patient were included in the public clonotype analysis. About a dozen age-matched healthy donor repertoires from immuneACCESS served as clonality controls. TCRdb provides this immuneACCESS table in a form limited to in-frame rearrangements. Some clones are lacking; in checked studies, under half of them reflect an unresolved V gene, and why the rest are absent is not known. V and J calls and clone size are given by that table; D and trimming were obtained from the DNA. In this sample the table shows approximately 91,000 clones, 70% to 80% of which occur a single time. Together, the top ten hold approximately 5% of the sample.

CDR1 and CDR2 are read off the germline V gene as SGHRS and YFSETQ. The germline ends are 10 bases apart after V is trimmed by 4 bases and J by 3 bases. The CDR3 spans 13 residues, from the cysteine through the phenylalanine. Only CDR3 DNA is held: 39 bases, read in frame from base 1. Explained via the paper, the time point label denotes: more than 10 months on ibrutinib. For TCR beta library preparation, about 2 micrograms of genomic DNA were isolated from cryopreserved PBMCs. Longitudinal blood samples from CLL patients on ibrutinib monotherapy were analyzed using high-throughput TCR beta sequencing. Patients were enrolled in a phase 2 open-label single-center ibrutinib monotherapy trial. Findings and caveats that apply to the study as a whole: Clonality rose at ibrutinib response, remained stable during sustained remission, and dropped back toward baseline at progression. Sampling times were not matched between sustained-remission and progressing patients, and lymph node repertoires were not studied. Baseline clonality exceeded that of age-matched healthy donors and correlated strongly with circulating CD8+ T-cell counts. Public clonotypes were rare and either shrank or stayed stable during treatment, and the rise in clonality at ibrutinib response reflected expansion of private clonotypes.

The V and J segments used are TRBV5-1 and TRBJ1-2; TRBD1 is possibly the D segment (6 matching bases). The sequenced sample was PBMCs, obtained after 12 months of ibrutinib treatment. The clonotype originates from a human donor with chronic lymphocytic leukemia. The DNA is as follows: TGCGCCAGCAGCCCGCCAGGGGACTATGGCTACACCTTC. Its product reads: CASSPPGDYGYTF.